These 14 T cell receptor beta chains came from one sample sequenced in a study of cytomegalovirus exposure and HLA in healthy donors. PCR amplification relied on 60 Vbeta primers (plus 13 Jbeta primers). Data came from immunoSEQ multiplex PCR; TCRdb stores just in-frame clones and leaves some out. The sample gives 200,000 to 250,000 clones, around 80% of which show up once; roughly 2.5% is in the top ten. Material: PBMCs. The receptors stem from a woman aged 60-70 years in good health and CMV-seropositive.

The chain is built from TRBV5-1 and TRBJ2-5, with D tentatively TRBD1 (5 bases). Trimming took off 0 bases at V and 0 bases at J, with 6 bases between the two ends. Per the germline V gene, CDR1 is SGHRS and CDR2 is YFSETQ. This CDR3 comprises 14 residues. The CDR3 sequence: CASSLDRYQETQYF. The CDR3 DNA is TGCGCCAGCAGCTTGGACAGGTACCAAGAGACCCAGTACTTC.

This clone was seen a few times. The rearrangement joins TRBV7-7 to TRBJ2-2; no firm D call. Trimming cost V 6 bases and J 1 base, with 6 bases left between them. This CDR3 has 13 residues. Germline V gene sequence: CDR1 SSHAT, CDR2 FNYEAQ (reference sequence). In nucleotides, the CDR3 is TGTGCCAGCAGGGCACAGAACACCGGGGAGCTGTTTTTT. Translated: CASRAQNTGELFF.

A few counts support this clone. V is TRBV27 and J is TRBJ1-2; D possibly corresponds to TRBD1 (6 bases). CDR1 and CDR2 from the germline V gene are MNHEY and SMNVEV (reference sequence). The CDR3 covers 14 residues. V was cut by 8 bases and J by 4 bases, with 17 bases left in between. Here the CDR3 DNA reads TGTGCCAGCGGAATTTTAGGGACAATCTATGGCTACACCTTC. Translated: CASGILGTIYGYTF.

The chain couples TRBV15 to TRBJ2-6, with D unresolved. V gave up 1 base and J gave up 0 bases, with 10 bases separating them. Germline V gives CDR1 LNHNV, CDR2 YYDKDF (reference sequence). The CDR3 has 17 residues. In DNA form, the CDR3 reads TGTGCCACCAGCAGAGCGAGCCGCTTCTCTGGGGCCAACGTCCTGACTTTC. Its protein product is CATSRASRFSGANVLTF.

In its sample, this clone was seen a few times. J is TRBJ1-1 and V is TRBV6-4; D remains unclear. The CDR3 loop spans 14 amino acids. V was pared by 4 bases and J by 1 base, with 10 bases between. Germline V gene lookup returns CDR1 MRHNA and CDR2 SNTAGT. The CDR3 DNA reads TGTGCCAGCAGTGTCGGGGAGGAGAACACTGAAGCTTTCTTT. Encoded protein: CASSVGEENTEAFF.

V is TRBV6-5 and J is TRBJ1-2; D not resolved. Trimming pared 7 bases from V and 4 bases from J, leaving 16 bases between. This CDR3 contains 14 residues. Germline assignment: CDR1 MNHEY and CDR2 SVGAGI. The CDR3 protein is CASMGGPRGYGYTF. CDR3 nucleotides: TGTGCCAGCATGGGTGGGCCCCGGGGCTATGGCTACACCTTC.

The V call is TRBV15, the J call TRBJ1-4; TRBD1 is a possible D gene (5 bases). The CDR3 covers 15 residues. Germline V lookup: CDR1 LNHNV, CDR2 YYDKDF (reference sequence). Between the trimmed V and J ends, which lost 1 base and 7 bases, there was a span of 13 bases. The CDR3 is CATSRAGVLGEKLFF. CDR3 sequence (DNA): TGTGCCACCAGCAGAGCGGGGGTTTTGGGTGAAAAACTGTTTTTT. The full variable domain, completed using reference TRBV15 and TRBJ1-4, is DAMVIQNPRYQVTQFGKPVTLSCSQTLNHNVMYWYQQKSSQAPKLLFHYYDKDFNNEADTPDNFQSRRPNTSFCFLDIRSPGLGDTAMYLCATSRAGVLGEKLFFGSGTQLSVL.

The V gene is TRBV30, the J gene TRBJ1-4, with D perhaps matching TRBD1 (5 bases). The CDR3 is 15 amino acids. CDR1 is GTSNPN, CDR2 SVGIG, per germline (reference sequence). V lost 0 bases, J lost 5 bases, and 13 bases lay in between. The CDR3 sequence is CAWSVGLRANEKLFF. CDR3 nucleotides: TGTGCCTGGAGTGTGGGACTGAGAGCAAATGAAAAACTGTTTTTT.

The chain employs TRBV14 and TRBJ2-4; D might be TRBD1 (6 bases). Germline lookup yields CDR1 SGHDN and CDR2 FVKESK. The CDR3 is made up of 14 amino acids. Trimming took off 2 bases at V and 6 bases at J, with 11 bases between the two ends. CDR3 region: CASSQLDSRNIQYF. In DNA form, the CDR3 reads TGTGCCAGCAGCCAACTGGACAGTCGAAACATTCAGTACTTC.

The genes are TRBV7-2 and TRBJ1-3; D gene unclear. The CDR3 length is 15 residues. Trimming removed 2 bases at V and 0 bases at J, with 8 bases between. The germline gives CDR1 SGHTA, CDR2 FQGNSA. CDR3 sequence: CASSLSPGSGNTIYF. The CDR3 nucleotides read TGTGCCAGCAGCTTATCCCCAGGCTCTGGAAACACCATATATTTT.

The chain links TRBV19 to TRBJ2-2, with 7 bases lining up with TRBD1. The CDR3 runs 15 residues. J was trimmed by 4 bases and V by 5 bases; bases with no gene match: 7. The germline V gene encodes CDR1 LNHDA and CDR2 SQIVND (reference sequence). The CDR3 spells CASSSIQGTTGELFF. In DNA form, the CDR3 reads TGTGCCAGTAGTTCCATACAGGGGACCACCGGGGAGCTGTTTTTT.

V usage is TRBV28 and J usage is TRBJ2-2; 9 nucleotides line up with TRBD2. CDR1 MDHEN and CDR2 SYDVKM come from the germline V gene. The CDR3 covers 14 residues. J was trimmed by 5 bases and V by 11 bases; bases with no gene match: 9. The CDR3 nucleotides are TGTGCCGCTGGGGGCGGGGGGGCAACCGGGGAGCTGTTTTTT. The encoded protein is CAAGGGGATGELFF.

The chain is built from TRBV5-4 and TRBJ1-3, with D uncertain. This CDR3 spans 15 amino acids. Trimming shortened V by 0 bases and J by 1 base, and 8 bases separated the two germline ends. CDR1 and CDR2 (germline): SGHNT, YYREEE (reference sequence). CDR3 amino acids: CASSLAAGSGNTIYF. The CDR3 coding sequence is TGTGCCAGCAGCTTGGCCGCGGGTTCTGGAAACACCATATATTTT. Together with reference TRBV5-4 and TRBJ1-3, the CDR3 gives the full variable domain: ETGVTQSPTHLIKTRGQQVTLRCSSQSGHNTVSWYQQALGQGPQFIFQYYREEENGRGNFPPRFSGLQFPNYSSELNVNALELDDSALYLCASSLAAGSGNTIYFGEGSWLTVV.

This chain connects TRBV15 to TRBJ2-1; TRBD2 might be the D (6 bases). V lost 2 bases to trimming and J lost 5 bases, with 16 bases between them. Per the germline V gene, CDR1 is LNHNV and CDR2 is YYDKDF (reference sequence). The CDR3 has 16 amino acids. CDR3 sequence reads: CATSRPSGTHNNEQFF. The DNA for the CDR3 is TGTGCCACCAGCAGACCCTCCGGGACTCACAACAATGAGCAGTTCTTC.